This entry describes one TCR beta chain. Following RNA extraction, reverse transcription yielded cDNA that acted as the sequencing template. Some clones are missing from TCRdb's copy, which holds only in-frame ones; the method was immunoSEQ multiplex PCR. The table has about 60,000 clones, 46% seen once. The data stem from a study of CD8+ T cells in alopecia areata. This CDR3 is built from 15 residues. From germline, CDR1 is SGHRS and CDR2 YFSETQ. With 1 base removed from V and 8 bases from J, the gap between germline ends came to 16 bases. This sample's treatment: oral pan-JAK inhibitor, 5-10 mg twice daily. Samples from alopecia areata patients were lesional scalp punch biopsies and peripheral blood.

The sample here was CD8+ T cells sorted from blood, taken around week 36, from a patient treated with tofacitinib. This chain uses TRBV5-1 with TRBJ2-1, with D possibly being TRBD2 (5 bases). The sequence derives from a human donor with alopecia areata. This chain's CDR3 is CASSLSYPAGDEQFF. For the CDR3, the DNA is TGCGCCAGCAGCTTGTCTTATCCCGCCGGGGATGAGCAGTTCTTC.